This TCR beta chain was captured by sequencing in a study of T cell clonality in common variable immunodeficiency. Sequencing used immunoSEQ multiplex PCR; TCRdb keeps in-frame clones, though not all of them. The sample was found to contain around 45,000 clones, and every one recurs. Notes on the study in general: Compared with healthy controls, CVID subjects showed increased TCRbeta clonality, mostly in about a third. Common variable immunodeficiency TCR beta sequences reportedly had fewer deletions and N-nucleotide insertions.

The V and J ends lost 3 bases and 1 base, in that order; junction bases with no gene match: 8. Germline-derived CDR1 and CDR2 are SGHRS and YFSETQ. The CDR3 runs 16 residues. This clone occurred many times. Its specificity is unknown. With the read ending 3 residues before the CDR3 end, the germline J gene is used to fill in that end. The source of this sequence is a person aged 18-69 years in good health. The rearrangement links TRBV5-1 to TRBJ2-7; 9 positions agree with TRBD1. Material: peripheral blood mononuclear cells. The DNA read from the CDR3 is TGCGCCAGCAGCTCCCGACCGGGACAGGGATCCTACGAG. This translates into CASSSRPGQGSYE. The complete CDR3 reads CASSSRPGQGSYEQYF.